The 24 T cell receptor beta chains below come from one sample, sequenced in a study of metastatic and nonmetastatic thyroid tumors. Each patient went into thyroid surgery without having received any treatment. From the PCR reads, TCRdb re-called clones with MiXCR. The table has 14,000 or so clones, around a third seen once; the top ten hold about 10%. The sequencing input was tumor tissue. All receptors come from a male donor with papillary thyroid cancer or a benign thyroid nodule (not recorded which). Some clones in this sample may be carry-over from other donors' samples.

This sequence joins TRBV11-3 and TRBJ1-1; a weak D match, TRBD1 (5 bases). The CDR3 spans 16 residues. Trimming took 2 bases from V and 8 from J, leaving 21 bases between them. The germline V gene encodes CDR1 SGHNT and CDR2 YENEEA. The chain's CDR3 is CASSLSSLGRVGEAFF. CDR3 bases: TGTGCCAGCAGCTTATCGTCTTTGGGCAGGGTGGGAGAAGCTTTCTTT.

This clone was seen repeatedly, ten times or more. The chain couples TRBV9 to TRBJ2-1, with 9 positions matching TRBD2. This CDR3 contains 17 residues. The ends lost 2 bases at V and 0 bases at J; junction bases unmatched: 6. CDR1 and CDR2 from the germline V gene are SGDLS and YYNGEE. CDR3 nucleotides: TGTGCCAGCAGCGTTTCCCAACTAGCGGGCTCCTACAATGAGCAGTTCTTC. Translated, it gives CASSVSQLAGSYNEQFF.

Only one count was recorded for this clone. The chain has TRBV20-1 and TRBJ1-5, with D maybe TRBD1 (5 bases). The CDR3 totals 16 residues. CDR1 is DFQATT and CDR2 is SNEGSKA in the germline V gene (reference sequence). The ends were cut back, 5 bases at V and 4 bases at J, with 21 bases in the middle. DNA for the CDR3: TGCAGTGCTGGGACCGAATCAGGTCTGTGGAATCAGCCCCAGCATTTT. It yields the protein CSAGTESGLWNQPQHF.

This clone rates as medium-sized. The chain recombines TRBV5-1 with TRBJ1-5; no firm D call. V lost 0 bases and J lost 4, with 14 bases in between. The CDR3 covers 16 residues. Germline assignment: CDR1 SGHRS and CDR2 YFSETQ. The CDR3 DNA is TGCGCCAGCAGCTTGGGTGTAGGAGCCAGGAATCAGCCCCAGCATTTT. Amino acids: CASSLGVGARNQPQHF. The full variable domain, completed using reference TRBV5-1 and TRBJ1-5, is KAGVTQTPRYLIKTRGQQVTLSCSPISGHRSVSWYQQTPGQGLQFLFEYFSETQRNKGNFPGRFSGRQFSNSRSEMNVSTLELGDSALYLCASSLGVGARNQPQHFGDGTRLSIL.

The rearrangement links TRBV11-2 to TRBJ2-1; 12 nucleotides agree with TRBD2. J was trimmed by 4 bases and V by 5 bases; bases with no gene match: 6. The CDR3 length is 16 residues. Germline-derived CDR1 and CDR2 are SGHAT and FQNNGV. The CDR3 here is CASSRTGTSGYNEQFF. The CDR3 bases are TGTGCCAGCAGCCGTACCGGGACTAGCGGGTACAATGAGCAGTTCTTC.

This clone was observed at least ten times. The chain recombines TRBV9 with TRBJ2-3, with D possibly TRBD2 on 6 matching bases. Germline loops: CDR1 SGDLS, CDR2 YYNGEE. This CDR3 is 15 amino acids long. V was pared by 3 bases and J by 4 bases, with 15 bases between. The chain's CDR3 is CASSARDFDADTQYF. The DNA of the CDR3 is TGTGCCAGCAGCGCCCGGGACTTTGACGCAGATACGCAGTATTTT. Full variable domain (rest looked up from reference TRBV9 and TRBJ2-3): DSGVTQTPKHLITATGQRVTLRCSPRSGDLSVYWYQQSLDQGLQFLIQYYNGEERAKGNILERFSAQQFPDLHSELNLSSLELGDSALYFCASSARDFDADTQYFGPGTRLTVL.

Turning to this clone: Germline and junction disagree at one end, which may indicate a read error. The CDR3 region has the DNA TGTAGTGCTGGACAGGGAAGGCGTACCTACGATCAGTACTTC. Its translation is CSAGQGRRTYDQYF. The rearrangement joins TRBV20-1 to TRBJ2-7; 8 bases map to TRBD1. This CDR3 has 14 amino acids. Germline loops: CDR1 DFQATT, CDR2 SNEGSKA (reference sequence).

The J gene is TRBJ1-5, the V gene TRBV7-9; D uncertain. This CDR3 spans 13 amino acids. Per the germline V gene, CDR1 is SEHNR and CDR2 is FQNEAQ (reference sequence). V lost 5 bases and J 1 base, leaving 6 bases between the germline ends. The CDR3 protein is CASSPGSNQPQHF. The CDR3 bases are TGTGCCAGCAGCCCGGGCAGCAATCAGCCCCAGCATTTT.

This clone was detected only once. The chain uses TRBV20-1 and TRBJ2-1; 7 nucleotides agree with TRBD2. CDR3 length equals 16 residues. Germline CDR1 and CDR2: DFQATT and SNEGSKA (reference sequence). After removal of 2 bases from V and 5 bases from J, the junction contained 12 bases not matched to a gene. The CDR3 nucleotides read TGCAGTGCTAGACCCCATTTAAGAGGGAGGGACAATGAGCAGTTCTTC. This translates into CSARPHLRGRDNEQFF.

The sample holds a few counts of this clone. The rearrangement links TRBV6-1 to TRBJ2-7; tentative D call: TRBD2 (6 bases). CDR1 is MNHNS, CDR2 SASEGT, per germline. V was pared by 6 bases and J by 3 bases, with 21 bases between. This CDR3 region has 16 residues. The DNA of the CDR3 is TGTGCCAGCAGACGCGGGGCGGGGACTGGAATCTACGAGCAGTACTTC. Protein sequence: CASRRGAGTGIYEQYF.

Of note for this clone: Relative to the germline gene, one junction end is altered; a read error may explain this. The CDR3 DNA sequence: TGTGCCAGCATCTTAAGACCGTCGGCTGAGGCCAACGTCCTGACTTTC. This sequence encodes CASILRPSAEANVLTF. The chain combines TRBV11-1 with TRBJ2-6; no reliable D call. Germline V lookup: CDR1 SGHAT, CDR2 FQDESV (reference sequence). The CDR3 totals 16 residues. The variable domain in full, with the rest retrieved from reference TRBV11-1 and TRBJ2-6, is EAEVAQSPRYKITEKSQAVAFWCDPISGHATLYWYRQILGQGPELLVQFQDESVVDDSQLPKDRFSAERLKGVDSTLKIQPAELGDSAMYLCASILRPSAEANVLTFGAGSRLTVL.

The V call is TRBV11-2, the J call TRBJ2-7; the D is unclear. The ends were cut back, 3 bases at V and 0 bases at J, with 15 bases in the middle. The CDR3 is made up of 16 amino acids. CDR1 and CDR2 from the germline V gene are SGHAT and FQNNGV. The CDR3 is CASSFVGSTASYEQYF. In DNA, the CDR3 is TGTGCCAGCAGCTTTGTCGGCAGTACGGCCTCCTACGAGCAGTACTTC.

By sample fraction, this clone is medium-sized (0.01 to 0.1%). The chain couples TRBV5-1 to TRBJ2-7, with no clear D. The CDR3 covers 14 residues. Germline lookup yields CDR1 SGHRS and CDR2 YFSETQ. The V end was cut by 0 bases, the J end by 2 bases, with 9 bases between. This chain's CDR3 is CASSLETVPYEQYF. In DNA, the CDR3 is TGCGCCAGCAGCTTGGAAACAGTACCCTACGAGCAGTACTTC.

The chain uses TRBV15 and TRBJ2-1, with D perhaps matching TRBD1 or TRBD2 (5 bases each). From germline, CDR1 is LNHNV and CDR2 YYDKDF (reference sequence). CDR3 length: 15 amino acids. Trimming cost V 7 bases and J 0 bases, with 13 bases left between them. CDR3 region: CATKSGALSYNEQFF. In DNA, the CDR3 is TGTGCCACCAAGTCCGGGGCCCTCTCCTACAATGAGCAGTTCTTC.

Notes on this clone: A read error is possible here, since a much larger clone lies one base away. The chain couples TRBV28 to TRBJ2-5; TRBD2 might be the D (6 bases). This CDR3 comprises 14 residues. The germline V gene has CDR1 MDHEN and CDR2 SYDVKM. Written as DNA, the CDR3 is TGTGCCATCAGTTTAGTGGGGGGCCAAGAGACCCAGTACTTC. Protein sequence: CAISLVGGQETQYF.

Written as DNA, the CDR3 is TGCGCCAGCAGCCTTATTGAAAGGGGTCCGGCTAACTATGGCTACACCTTC. This sequence encodes CASSLIERGPANYGYTF. The chain employs TRBV4-1 and TRBJ1-2; D might be TRBD1 (5 bases). The CDR3 is 17 residues long. V was trimmed by 4 bases and J by 0 bases, leaving 18 bases between them. Germline CDR1 MGHRA, CDR2 YSYEKL.

This CDR3 reads CASSVGTGGGRVEKLFF. The CDR3 DNA follows: TGTGCCAGCAGCGTAGGAACAGGTGGGGGGCGCGTTGAAAAACTGTTTTTT. The chain couples TRBV9 to TRBJ1-4, with D possibly matching TRBD1 (6 bases). Trimming took 0 bases from V and 7 from J, leaving 19 bases between them. Germline loops: CDR1 SGDLS, CDR2 YYNGEE. The CDR3 is made up of 17 amino acids.

Details on this clone: One junction end does not reproduce the germline sequence, and a read error may be involved. The chain joins TRBV20-1 to TRBJ1-5, with unresolved D. Germline assignment: CDR1 DFQATT and CDR2 SNEGSKA (reference sequence). The CDR3 loop spans 15 amino acids. CDR3 amino acids: CCAREAVSSNQPQHF. The CDR3 DNA reads TGCTGTGCTAGAGAGGCAGTGTCGAGCAATCAGCCCCAGCATTTT.

This clone was recorded many times. CDR3 coding DNA: TGTGCCAGCAGGTTACCCAGGGGCGAGACCCAGTACTTC. Amino acids: CASRLPRGETQYF. The J gene is TRBJ2-5, the V gene TRBV6-1; the D gene is possibly TRBD1 (6 bases). V was cut by 6 bases and J by 5 bases, with 13 bases left in between. This CDR3 comprises 13 residues. Germline V gives CDR1 MNHNS, CDR2 SASEGT.

The table lists this clone with a count of one. The chain is built from TRBV11-1 and TRBJ2-3, with 7 bases matching TRBD1. CDR1 is SGHAT and CDR2 is FQDESV in the germline V gene (reference sequence). V was pared by 5 bases and J by 3 bases, with 8 bases of the junction left unmatched. The CDR3 is 15 residues long. CDR3 residues: CASSTRGRGTDTQYF. CDR3 nucleotide sequence: TGTGCCAGCAGCACTAGGGGGCGAGGTACAGATACGCAGTATTTT.

There are a few counts of this clone. A junction boundary mismatches the germline segment, possibly from a read error. The V call is TRBV2, the J call TRBJ2-2; 9 bases are a match to TRBD2. The CDR3 runs to 15 residues. CDR1 and CDR2 (germline): SNHLY, FYNNEI. CDR3 coding DNA: TGTGCCAGCAGTGGGCTAGCGGGGTCTGTCGGGGAGCTGCTTTTT. It codes for CASSGLAGSVGELLF.

The chain uses TRBV6-1 and TRBJ1-6, with a possible D match to TRBD1 (5 bases). Trimming took off 6 bases at V and 8 bases at J, with 14 bases between the two ends. The CDR3 consists of 14 residues. Germline V CDR1 and CDR2: MNHNS, SASEGT. CDR3 in DNA: TGTGCCAGCAGGGAGGCCGGGGGTGATTCACCCCTCCACTTT. Its protein is CASREAGGDSPLHF.

In its sample, this clone was seen many times. This chain uses TRBV5-5 with TRBJ2-3; TRBD2 matches 13 bases. The CDR3 sequence is 16 residues long. Germline V CDR1 and CDR2: SGHKS, YYEKEE (reference sequence). J gave up 4 bases and V 6 bases, and 8 bases lay outside the gene matches. The CDR3 spells CASTDGLAGAPDTQYF. The CDR3 coding sequence is TGTGCCAGCACCGATGGACTAGCGGGAGCCCCAGATACGCAGTATTTT.

The chain employs TRBV19 and TRBJ1-2; D gene uncertain. The germline gives CDR1 LNHDA, CDR2 SQIVND (reference sequence). Trimming took off 2 bases at V and 6 bases at J, with 7 bases between the two ends. The CDR3 consists of 12 residues. CDR3 sequence (DNA): TGTGCCAGTAGTATACATAGAGATGGCTACACCTTC. This encodes CASSIHRDGYTF.